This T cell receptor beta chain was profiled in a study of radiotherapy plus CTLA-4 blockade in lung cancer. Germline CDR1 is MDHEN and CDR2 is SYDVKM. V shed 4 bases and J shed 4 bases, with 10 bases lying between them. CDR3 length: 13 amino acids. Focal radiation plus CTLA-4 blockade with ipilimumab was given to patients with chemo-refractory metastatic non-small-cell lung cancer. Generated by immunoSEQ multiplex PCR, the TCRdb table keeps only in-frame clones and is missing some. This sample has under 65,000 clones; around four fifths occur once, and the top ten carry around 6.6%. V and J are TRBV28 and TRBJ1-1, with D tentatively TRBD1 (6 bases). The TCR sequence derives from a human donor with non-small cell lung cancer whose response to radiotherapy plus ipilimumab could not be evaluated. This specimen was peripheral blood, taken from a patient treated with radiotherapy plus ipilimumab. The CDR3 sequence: CASSSQGPTEAFF. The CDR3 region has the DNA TGTGCCAGCAGTTCTCAGGGGCCCACTGAAGCTTTCTTT.